The clone carrying this T cell receptor beta chain has a handful of counts. The antigen is not known. This sample is part of a study of beta chain features in type 1 diabetes. Study results and caveats: The study found moderately but significantly shorter TCRB CDR3s in all four CD4+ subsets of Type 1 diabetes patients. The study left unresolved whether HLA type influences TCRB rearrangement. In comparison with healthy donors, patients had naive, central memory and Treg TCRB repertoires that appeared more similar. With patients and controls alike, PCR might favor shorter templates to an equal degree.

This CDR3 region has 14 residues. V lost 7 bases, J lost 10 bases, and 17 bases lay in between. Germline V gives CDR1 LNHDA, CDR2 SQIVND (reference sequence). Each of the CD4+ naive, central memory, regulatory and stem cell-like memory populations was sorted via CD45RO/CCR7/CD25/CD127/CD95/CD27. TCRB transcripts that were expressed got sequenced, as all of the isolated RNA had been reverse transcribed. Assay used: immunoSEQ multiplex PCR; TCRdb lists only in-frame clones, some missing. This table has some 250,000 clones, under 13% appearing once. Specimen: naive CD4+ T cells from blood. V and J are TRBV19 and TRBJ1-6, with D tentatively TRBD1 (5 bases). This clonotype was obtained from a young man with type 1 diabetes. CDR3 sequence reads: CASTAGAGLSPLHF. As DNA, the CDR3 is TGTGCCAGTACCGCGGGAGCAGGGTTGTCACCCCTCCACTTT.